This T cell receptor beta chain appears in the sequencing data of a study of T cells in Graves' hyperthyroidism and ophthalmopathy. Study results and caveats: In simple terms, a model built on 13 V-J features told ophthalmopathy apart from stable hyperthyroidism. Among thyroid clonotypes expanded above 0.001, most also appeared in blood.

Every diagnosis used clinical symptoms, serum thyroxine and TRAb, thyroid ultrasound and orbital computed tomography. The PBMCs were taken from under 12 ml of fresh peripheral blood. Germline values: CDR1 MNHEY, CDR2 SVGEGT. The CDR3 totals 14 residues. A note on this clonotype: Its matching antigen is unknown. A much larger clone differs from this one at a single base, so this may be a read error.

TCR beta CDR3 region amplification was performed from RNA transcripts. The TCR CDR3 was amplified in a first-round RT-PCR using the HTBI primer set. TCRdb ran MiXCR on the multiplex PCR reads and lists one entry per CDR3 protein. This sample has around 340,000 distinct CDR3 sequences, with roughly 14% found just once. The specimen was blood. V and J are TRBV6-2 or TRBV6-3 and TRBJ1-1; maybe TRBD1 (6 bases). The TCR sequence derives from a woman aged 30 to 39 with Graves' hyperthyroidism. CDR3 in amino acids: CAGSAVIGGTEAFF. The CDR3 DNA reads as TGTGCCGGCAGCGCCGTCATAGGGGGGACTGAAGCTTTCTTT.